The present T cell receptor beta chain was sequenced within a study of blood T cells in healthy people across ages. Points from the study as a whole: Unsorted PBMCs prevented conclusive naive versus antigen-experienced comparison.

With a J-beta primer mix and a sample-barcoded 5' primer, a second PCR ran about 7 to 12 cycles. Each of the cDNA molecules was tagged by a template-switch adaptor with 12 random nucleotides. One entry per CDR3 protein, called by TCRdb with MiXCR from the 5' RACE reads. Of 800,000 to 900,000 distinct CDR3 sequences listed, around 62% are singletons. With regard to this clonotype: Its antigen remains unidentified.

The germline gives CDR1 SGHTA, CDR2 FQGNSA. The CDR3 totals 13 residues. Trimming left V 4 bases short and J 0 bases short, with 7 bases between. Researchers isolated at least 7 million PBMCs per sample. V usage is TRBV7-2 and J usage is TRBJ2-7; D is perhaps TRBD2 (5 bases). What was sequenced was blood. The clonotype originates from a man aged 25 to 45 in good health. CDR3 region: CASSSGLSYEQYF. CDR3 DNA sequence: TGTGCCAGCAGCTCAGGACTCTCCTACGAGCAGTACTTC. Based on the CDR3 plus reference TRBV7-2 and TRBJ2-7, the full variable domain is GAGVSQSPSNKVTEKGKDVELRCDPISGHTALYWYRQSLGQGLEFLIYFQGNSAPDKSGLPSDRFSAERTGGSVSTLTIQRTQQEDSAVYLCASSSGLSYEQYFGPGTRLTVT.